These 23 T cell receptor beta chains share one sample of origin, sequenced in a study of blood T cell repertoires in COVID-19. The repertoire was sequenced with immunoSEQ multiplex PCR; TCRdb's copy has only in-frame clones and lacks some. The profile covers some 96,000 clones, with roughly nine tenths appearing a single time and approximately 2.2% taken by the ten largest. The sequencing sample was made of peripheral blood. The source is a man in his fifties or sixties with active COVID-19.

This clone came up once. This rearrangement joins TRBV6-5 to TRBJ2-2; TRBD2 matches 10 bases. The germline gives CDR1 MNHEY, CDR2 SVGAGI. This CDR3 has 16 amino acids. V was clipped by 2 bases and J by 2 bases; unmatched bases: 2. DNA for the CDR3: TGTGCCAGCAGTTACAGCGGGGGGGCCAACACCGGGGAGCTGTTTTTT. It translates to CASSYSGGANTGELFF.

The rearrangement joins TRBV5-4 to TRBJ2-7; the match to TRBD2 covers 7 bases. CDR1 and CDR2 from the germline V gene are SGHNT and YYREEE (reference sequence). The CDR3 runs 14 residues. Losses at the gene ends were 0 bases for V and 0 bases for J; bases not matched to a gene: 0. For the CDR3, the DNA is TGTGCCAGCAGCTTGGCGGGAGGCTCCTACGAGCAGTACGTC. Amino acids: CASSLAGGSYEQYV.

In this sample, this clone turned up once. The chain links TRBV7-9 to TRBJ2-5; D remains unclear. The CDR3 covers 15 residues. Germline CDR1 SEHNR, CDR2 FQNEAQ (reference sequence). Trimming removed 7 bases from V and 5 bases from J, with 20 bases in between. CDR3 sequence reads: CASKTLDGGWETQYF. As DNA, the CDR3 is TGTGCCAGCAAAACCCTAGATGGTGGCTGGGAGACCCAGTACTTC.

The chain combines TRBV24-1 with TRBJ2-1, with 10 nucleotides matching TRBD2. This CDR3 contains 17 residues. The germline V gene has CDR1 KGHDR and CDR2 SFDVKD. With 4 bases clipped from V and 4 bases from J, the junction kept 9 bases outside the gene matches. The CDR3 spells CATSDTAGLAVYNEQFF. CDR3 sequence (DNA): TGTGCCACCAGTGACACAGCTGGACTAGCGGTTTACAATGAGCAGTTCTTC.

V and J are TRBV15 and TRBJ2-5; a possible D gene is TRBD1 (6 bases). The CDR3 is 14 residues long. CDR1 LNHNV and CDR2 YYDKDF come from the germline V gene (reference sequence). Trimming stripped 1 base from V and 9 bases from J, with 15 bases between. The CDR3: CATSRGTDPGAQYF. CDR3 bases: TGTGCCACCAGCAGAGGTACCGATCCAGGGGCCCAGTACTTC.

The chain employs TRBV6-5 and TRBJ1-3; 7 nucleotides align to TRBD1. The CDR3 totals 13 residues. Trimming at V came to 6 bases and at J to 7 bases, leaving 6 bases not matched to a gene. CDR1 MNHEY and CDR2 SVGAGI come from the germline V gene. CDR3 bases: TGTGCCAGCAGCCAGACAGGGTGGAACACCATATATTTT. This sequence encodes CASSQTGWNTIYF.

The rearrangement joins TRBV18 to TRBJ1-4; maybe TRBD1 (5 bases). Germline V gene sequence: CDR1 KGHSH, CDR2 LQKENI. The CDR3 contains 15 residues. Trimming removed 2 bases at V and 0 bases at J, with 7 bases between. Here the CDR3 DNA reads TGTGCCAGCTCACCAGGGGCAGCAACTAATGAAAAACTGTTTTTT. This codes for CASSPGAATNEKLFF.

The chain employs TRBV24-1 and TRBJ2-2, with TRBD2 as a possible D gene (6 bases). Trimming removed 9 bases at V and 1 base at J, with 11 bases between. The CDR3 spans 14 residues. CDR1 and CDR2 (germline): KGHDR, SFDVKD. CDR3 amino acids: CATSGDGNTGELFF. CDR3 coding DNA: TGTGCCACCTCGGGGGACGGGAACACCGGGGAGCTGTTTTTT.

CDR3 sequence (DNA): TGTGCCAGCAGTCCTTCCCCGGGACAGGGGCCCCAAGAGACCCAGTACTTC. Its protein product is CASSPSPGQGPQETQYF. This chain uses TRBV25-1 with TRBJ2-5; 10 bases are a match to TRBD1. With 5 bases clipped from V and 1 base from J, the junction kept 10 bases outside the gene matches. Looked up from germline, CDR1 is MGHDK and CDR2 is SYGVNS. The CDR3 is made up of 17 amino acids.

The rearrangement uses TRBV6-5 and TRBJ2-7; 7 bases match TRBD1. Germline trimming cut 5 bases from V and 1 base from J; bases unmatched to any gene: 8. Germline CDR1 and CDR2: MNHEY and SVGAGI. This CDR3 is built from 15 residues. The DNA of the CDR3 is TGTGCCAGCAGTCCCGACAGGGCCCCTTCCTACGAGCAGTACGTC. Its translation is CASSPDRAPSYEQYV.

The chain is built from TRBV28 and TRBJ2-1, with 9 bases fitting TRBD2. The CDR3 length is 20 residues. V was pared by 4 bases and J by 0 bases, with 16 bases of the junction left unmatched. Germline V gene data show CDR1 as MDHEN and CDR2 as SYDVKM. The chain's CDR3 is CASSSIRLAGSRGSYNEQFF. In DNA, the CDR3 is TGTGCCAGCAGTTCGATTCGGCTAGCGGGGTCCCGTGGCTCCTACAATGAGCAGTTCTTC.

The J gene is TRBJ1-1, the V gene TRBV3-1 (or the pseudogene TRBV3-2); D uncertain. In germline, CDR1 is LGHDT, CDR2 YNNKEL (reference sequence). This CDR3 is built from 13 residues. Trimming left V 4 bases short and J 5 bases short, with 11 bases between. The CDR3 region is CASSRSQRTEAFF. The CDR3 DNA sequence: TGTGCCAGCAGCCGATCCCAGAGGACTGAAGCTTTCTTT.

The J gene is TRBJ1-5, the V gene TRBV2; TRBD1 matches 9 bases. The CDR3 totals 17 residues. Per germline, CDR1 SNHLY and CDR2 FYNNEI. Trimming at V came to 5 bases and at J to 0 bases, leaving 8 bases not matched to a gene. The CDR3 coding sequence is TGTGCCAGCAGTAGAGCCGGGACAGGGTATAGCAATCAGCCCCAGCATTTT. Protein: CASSRAGTGYSNQPQHF.

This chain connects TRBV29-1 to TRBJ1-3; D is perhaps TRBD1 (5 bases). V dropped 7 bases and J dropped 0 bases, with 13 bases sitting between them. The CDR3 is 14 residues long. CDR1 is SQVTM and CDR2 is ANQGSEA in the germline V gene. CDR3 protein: CSAATTVSGNTIYF. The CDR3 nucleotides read TGCAGCGCTGCAACGACAGTCTCTGGAAACACCATATATTTT.

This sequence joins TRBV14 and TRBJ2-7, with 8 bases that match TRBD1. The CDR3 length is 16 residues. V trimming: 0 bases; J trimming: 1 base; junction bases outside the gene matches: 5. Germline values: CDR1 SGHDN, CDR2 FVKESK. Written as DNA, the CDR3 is TGTGCCAGCAGCCAAGAAACAGGGGGAGCTTCCTACGAGCAGTACTTC. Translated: CASSQETGGASYEQYF.

Here the CDR3 DNA reads TGTGCCACCAGCAGAGATAATAGCCGGGAGGTAGAGACCCAGTACTTC. Protein: CATSRDNSREVETQYF. The chain links TRBV15 to TRBJ2-5; 7 nucleotides align to TRBD2. The V segment lost 0 bases and the J segment 4 bases; nucleotides outside the gene matches: 8. CDR1 and CDR2 from the germline V gene are LNHNV and YYDKDF (reference sequence). The CDR3 covers 16 residues.

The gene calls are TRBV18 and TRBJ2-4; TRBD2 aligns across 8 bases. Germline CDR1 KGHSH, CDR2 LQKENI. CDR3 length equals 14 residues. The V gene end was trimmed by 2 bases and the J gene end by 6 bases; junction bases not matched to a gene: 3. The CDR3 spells CASSPGTRINIQYF. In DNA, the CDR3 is TGTGCCAGCTCACCAGGGACTAGAATAAACATTCAGTACTTC.

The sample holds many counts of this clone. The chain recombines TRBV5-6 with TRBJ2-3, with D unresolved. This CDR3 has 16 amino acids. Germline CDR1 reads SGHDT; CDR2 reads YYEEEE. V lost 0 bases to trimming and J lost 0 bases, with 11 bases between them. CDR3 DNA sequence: TGTGCCAGCAGCTTGGGGTTTAGCTCTAGCACAGATACGCAGTATTTT. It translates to CASSLGFSSSTDTQYF.

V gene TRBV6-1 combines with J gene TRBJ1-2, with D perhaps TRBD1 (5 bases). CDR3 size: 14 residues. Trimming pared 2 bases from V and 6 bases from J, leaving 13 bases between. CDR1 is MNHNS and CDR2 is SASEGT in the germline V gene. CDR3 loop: CASSERAGTNGYTF. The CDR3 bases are TGTGCCAGCAGTGAAAGGGCAGGGACTAATGGCTACACCTTC.

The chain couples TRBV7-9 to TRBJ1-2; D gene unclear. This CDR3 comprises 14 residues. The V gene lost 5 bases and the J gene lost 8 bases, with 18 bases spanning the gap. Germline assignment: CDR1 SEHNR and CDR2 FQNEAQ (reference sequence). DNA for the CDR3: TGTGCCAGCAGCCAGGAAAGCGGTGCGCTGGGCTACACCTTC. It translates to CASSQESGALGYTF.

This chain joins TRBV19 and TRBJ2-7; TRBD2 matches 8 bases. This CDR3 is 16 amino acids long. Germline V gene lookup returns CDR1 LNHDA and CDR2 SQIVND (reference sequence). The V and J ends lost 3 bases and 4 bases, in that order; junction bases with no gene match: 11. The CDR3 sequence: CASSIRGGTREYEQYF. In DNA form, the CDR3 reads TGTGCCAGTAGTATCAGAGGAGGGACTAGAGAATACGAGCAGTACTTC.

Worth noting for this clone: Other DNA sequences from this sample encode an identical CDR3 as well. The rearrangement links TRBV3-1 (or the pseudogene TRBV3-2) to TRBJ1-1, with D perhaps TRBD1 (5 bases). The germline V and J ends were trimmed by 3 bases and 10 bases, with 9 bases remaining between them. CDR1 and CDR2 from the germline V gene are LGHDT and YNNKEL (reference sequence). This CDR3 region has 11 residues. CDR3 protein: CASSHSGGAFF. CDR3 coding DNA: TGTGCCAGCAGCCATTCCGGGGGAGCTTTCTTT.

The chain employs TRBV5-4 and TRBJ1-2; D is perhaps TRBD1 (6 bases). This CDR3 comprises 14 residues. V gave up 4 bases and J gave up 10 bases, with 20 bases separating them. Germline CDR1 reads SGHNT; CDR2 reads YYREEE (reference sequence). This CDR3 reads CASSPTGVASNYTF. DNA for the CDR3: TGTGCCAGCAGCCCGACAGGCGTCGCTAGTAACTACACCTTC.